Listed here are 10 T cell receptor beta chains from one sample, sequenced in a study of chemoradiotherapy in HPV16-positive cancers. The repertoire was sequenced with immunoSEQ multiplex PCR; TCRdb's copy has only in-frame clones and lacks some. The table records tens of thousands of clones, under 80% of them present only once. Source: blood, taken from a patient who underwent chemoradiotherapy. The receptors were gathered from a human donor with HPV-associated anogenital cancer.

CDR3 DNA sequence: TGCGCCAGCAGCAACAGGGGCTCTGGGGCCAACGTCCTGACTTTC. Translating gives CASSNRGSGANVLTF. The chain recombines TRBV4-3 with TRBJ2-6; the match to TRBD1 covers 7 bases. Germline CDR1 LGHNA, CDR2 YSLEER. This CDR3 has 15 amino acids. V lost 5 bases and J lost 0; bases outside the gene matches: 1.

This sequence joins TRBV6-6 and TRBJ1-2; TRBD1 is a possible D gene (5 bases). The germline V gene encodes CDR1 MNHNY and CDR2 SVGAGI (reference sequence). V shed 2 bases and J shed 0 bases, with 13 bases lying between them. This CDR3 is 16 amino acids long. DNA for the CDR3: TGTGCCAGCAGTTACCCCCGGTCGGGGGCTAACTATGGCTACACCTTC. The encoded protein is CASSYPRSGANYGYTF.

The V gene is TRBV18, the J gene TRBJ1-3, with D hard to call. The CDR3 consists of 16 residues. Trimming cost V 2 bases and J 0 bases, with 11 bases left between them. Germline V gives CDR1 KGHSH, CDR2 LQKENI. Here the CDR3 DNA reads TGTGCCAGCTCACCAAATCCAGGTTCCTCTGGAAACACCATATATTTT. It specifies CASSPNPGSSGNTIYF.

The J gene is TRBJ2-5, the V gene TRBV28; 8 bases map to TRBD2. Per the germline V gene, CDR1 is MDHEN and CDR2 is SYDVKM. The length of the CDR3 is 14 residues. Unmatched junction bases numbered 3, after V lost 2 bases and J lost 4 bases. This CDR3 reads CASSLTSGGETQYF. CDR3 in DNA: TGTGCCAGCAGTTTAACCAGCGGGGGAGAGACCCAGTACTTC.

CDR3 in amino acids: CSAGQGVGYTF. CDR3 bases: TGCAGTGCGGGACAGGGGGTTGGCTACACCTTC. The chain carries TRBV20-1 and TRBJ1-2, with TRBD1 matching 11 bases. The CDR3 consists of 11 residues. With V trimmed by 6 bases and J by 7 bases, 1 base remained unmatched. Per the germline V gene, CDR1 is DFQATT and CDR2 is SNEGSKA (reference sequence).

Only one count was recorded for this clone. V gene TRBV7-2 combines with J gene TRBJ2-5; either TRBD1 or TRBD2 may fit D (5 bases each). Germline V lookup: CDR1 SGHTA, CDR2 FQGNSA. There are 15 residues in the CDR3. V lost 4 bases and J 5 bases, leaving 17 bases between the germline ends. The CDR3 protein is CASSSGTRPGETQYF. The CDR3 DNA reads TGTGCCAGCAGCTCTGGGACCCGACCTGGGGAGACCCAGTACTTC.

V usage is TRBV19 and J usage is TRBJ1-1, with unresolved D. CDR3 length equals 16 residues. Germline CDR1 reads LNHDA; CDR2 reads SQIVND (reference sequence). The V gene lost 3 bases and the J gene lost 0 bases, with 14 bases spanning the gap. CDR3 sequence reads: CASSILGVPLNTEAFF. The DNA for the CDR3 is TGTGCCAGTAGTATTCTCGGGGTTCCCTTGAACACTGAAGCTTTCTTT.

By sample share, this clone is medium-sized. V and J are TRBV19 and TRBJ1-2; a weak D match, TRBD1 (5 bases). The V and J ends lost 1 base and 4 bases respectively, with 13 bases between them. Germline assignment: CDR1 LNHDA and CDR2 SQIVND (reference sequence). This CDR3 comprises 15 residues. CDR3 loop: CASSIVGGTVYGYTF. CDR3 sequence (DNA): TGTGCCAGTAGTATAGTCGGGGGAACTGTCTATGGCTACACCTTC.

The genes are TRBV7-9 and TRBJ2-3, with D unclear. V was cut by 2 bases and J by 3 bases, with 3 bases left in between. CDR3 length equals 12 residues. Germline V gives CDR1 SEHNR, CDR2 FQNEAQ (reference sequence). CDR3 amino acids: CASSLSTDTQYF. DNA of the CDR3: TGTGCCAGCAGCTTAAGTACAGATACGCAGTATTTT.

The chain has TRBV6-6 and TRBJ2-7, with D tentatively TRBD2 (6 bases). In germline, CDR1 is MNHNY, CDR2 SVGAGI (reference sequence). The CDR3 has 14 amino acids. V was shortened by 9 bases and J by 4 bases, with 19 bases between the two germline ends. The chain's CDR3 is CASTRGTGVYEQYF. The CDR3 region has the DNA TGTGCCAGTACCCGGGGCACGGGGGTATACGAGCAGTACTTC.